These 6 T cell receptor beta chains were sequenced from one sample in a study of tissue T cells after allogeneic stem cell transplantation. The method was immunoSEQ multiplex PCR; TCRdb's version includes in-frame clones alone and lacks a portion of them. The table shows 20,000 to 30,000 clones, with around four fifths occurring only once. This specimen consisted of tissue from the ileum, obtained at autopsy. The receptors shown here come from a female donor over 55 with lung cancer.

The V gene is TRBV6-4, the J gene TRBJ1-1; D might be TRBD1 (6 bases). Germline V CDR1 and CDR2: MRHNA, SNTAGT. The CDR3 spans 13 residues. V was trimmed by 4 bases and J by 8 bases, leaving 14 bases between them. The CDR3: CASSVSGGEEAFF. In DNA, the CDR3 is TGTGCCAGCAGTGTGTCGGGGGGCGAGGAAGCTTTCTTT.

The chain has TRBV18 and TRBJ1-3; 8 bases are shared with TRBD1. With 2 bases clipped from V and 0 bases from J, the junction kept 9 bases outside the gene matches. The CDR3 consists of 18 residues. The V gene's germline CDR1 is KGHSH and CDR2 LQKENI. For the CDR3, the DNA is TGTGCCAGCTCACCATCAATAGGACAGGGTGACTCTGGAAACACCATATATTTT. Protein product: CASSPSIGQGDSGNTIYF.

The V call is TRBV5-8, the J call TRBJ2-1; 10 nucleotides align to TRBD2. Germline values: CDR1 SGHTS, CDR2 YDEGEE. The length of the CDR3 is 17 residues. V trimming: 2 bases; J trimming: 6 bases; junction bases outside the gene matches: 11. CDR3 DNA: TGTGCCAGCAGCTTATACCCTAGCGGGAGTAAGGGCAATGAGCAGTTCTTC. Residues: CASSLYPSGSKGNEQFF.

CDR3 sequence reads: CASSLHGPDTQYF. CDR3 sequence (DNA): TGTGCCAGCAGCTTACACGGCCCAGATACGCAGTATTTT. The chain employs TRBV5-6 and TRBJ2-3; D not resolved. With 2 bases removed from V and 4 bases from J, the gap between germline ends came to 8 bases. This CDR3 spans 13 amino acids. Germline CDR1 reads SGHDT; CDR2 reads YYEEEE.

The chain links TRBV19 to TRBJ1-4; D uncertain. Per germline, CDR1 LNHDA and CDR2 SQIVND (reference sequence). V was cut by 5 bases and J by 7 bases, with 14 bases left in between. CDR3 length: 14 residues. The CDR3 region has the DNA TGTGCCAGTAGTCTTTGGGGAAGTAGTGAAAAACTGTTTTTT. Translating gives CASSLWGSSEKLFF.

The chain carries TRBV5-1 and TRBJ1-2; D is unresolved. Germline CDR1 SGHRS, CDR2 YFSETQ. This CDR3 is built from 13 residues. V was shortened by 0 bases and J by 7 bases, with 10 bases between the two germline ends. CDR3 coding DNA: TGCGCCAGCAGCTTGGAAGGGTATACTGGCTACACCTTC. This encodes CASSLEGYTGYTF.